The entry that follows covers one TCR beta chain sequence. The sample comes from a study of blood T cell repertoires in COVID-19. Method: immunoSEQ multiplex PCR; TCRdb's copy keeps in-frame clones and lacks some. The sample shows approximately 310,000 clones, 80% to 90% of them seen only once. Sequenced input: PBMCs or T cells enriched from blood (not recorded which). This receptor was taken from a man aged 30 to 39 who had recovered from COVID-19.

This CDR3 reads CASSEGGERNEQYF. The CDR3 region has the DNA TGTGCCAGCAGCGAGGGGGGGGAACGGAACGAGCAGTACTTC. V and J are TRBV9 and TRBJ2-7; TRBD2 is a possible D gene (7 bases). Germline CDR1 reads SGDLS; CDR2 reads YYNGEE. The ends were cut back, 3 bases at V and 5 bases at J, with 15 bases in the middle. CDR3 length: 14 amino acids.